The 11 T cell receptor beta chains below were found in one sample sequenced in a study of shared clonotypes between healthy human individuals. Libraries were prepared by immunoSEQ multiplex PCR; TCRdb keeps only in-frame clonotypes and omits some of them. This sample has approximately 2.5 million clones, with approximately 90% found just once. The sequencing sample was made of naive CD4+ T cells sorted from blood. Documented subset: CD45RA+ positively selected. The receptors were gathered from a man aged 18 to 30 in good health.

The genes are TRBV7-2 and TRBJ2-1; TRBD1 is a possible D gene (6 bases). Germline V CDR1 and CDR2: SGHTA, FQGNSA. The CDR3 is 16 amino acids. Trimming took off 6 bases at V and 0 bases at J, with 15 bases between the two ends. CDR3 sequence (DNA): TGTGCCAGCAGATTATGGGGGCGCCCCTCCTACAATGAGCAGTTCTTC. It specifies CASRLWGRPSYNEQFF.

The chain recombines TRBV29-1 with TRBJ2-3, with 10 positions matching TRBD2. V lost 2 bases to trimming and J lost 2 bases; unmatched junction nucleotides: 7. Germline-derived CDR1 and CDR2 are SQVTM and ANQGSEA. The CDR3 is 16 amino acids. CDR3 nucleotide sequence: TGCAGCGTTGAAATGCCTAGCGGGGGCCCCACAGATACGCAGTATTTT. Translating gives CSVEMPSGGPTDTQYF.

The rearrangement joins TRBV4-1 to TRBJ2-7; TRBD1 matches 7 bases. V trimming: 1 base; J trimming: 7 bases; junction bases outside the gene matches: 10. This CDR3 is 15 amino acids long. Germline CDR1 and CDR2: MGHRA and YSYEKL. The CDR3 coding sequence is TGCGCCAGCAGCCAAGTGGACAGGTTGGCCGGGGAGCAGTACTTC. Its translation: CASSQVDRLAGEQYF.

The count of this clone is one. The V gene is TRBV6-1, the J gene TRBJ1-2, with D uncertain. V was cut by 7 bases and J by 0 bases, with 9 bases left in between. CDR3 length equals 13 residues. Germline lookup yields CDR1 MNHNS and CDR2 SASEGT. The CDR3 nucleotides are TGTGCCAGCATTAGGGAAGCTAACTATGGCTACACCTTC. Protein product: CASIREANYGYTF.

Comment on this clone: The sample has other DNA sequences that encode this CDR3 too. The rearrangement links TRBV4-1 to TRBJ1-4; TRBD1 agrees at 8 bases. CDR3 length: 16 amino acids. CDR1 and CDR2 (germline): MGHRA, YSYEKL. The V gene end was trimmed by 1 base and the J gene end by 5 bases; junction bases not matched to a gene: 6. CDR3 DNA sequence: TGCGCCAGCAGCCAAGGGTCCGGGACAGGAAATGAAAAACTGTTTTTT. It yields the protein CASSQGSGTGNEKLFF.

CDR3 protein: CAIMVRGGYTF. In DNA form, the CDR3 reads TGTGCCATCATGGTCCGGGGCGGCTACACCTTC. This chain connects TRBV10-3 to TRBJ1-2; tentatively, D is TRBD1 (5 bases). There are 11 residues in the CDR3. V was cut by 7 bases and J by 8 bases, with 11 bases left in between. The germline CDR1 and CDR2 sequences are ENHRY and SYGVKD.

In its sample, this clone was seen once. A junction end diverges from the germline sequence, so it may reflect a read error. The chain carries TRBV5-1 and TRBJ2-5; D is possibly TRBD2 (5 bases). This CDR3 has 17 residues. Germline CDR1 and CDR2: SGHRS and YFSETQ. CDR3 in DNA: TGCGCCAGCAGCTTGAGAGCTAGCCAGGCGGCTCAAGAGACCCAATACTTC. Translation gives CASSLRASQAAQETQYF.

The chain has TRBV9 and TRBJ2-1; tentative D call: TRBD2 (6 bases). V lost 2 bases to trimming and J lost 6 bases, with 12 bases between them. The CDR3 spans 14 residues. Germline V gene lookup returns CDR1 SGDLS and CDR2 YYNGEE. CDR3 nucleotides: TGTGCCAGCAGCGTGACGGGAGAGATCAATGAGCAGTTCTTC. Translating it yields CASSVTGEINEQFF.

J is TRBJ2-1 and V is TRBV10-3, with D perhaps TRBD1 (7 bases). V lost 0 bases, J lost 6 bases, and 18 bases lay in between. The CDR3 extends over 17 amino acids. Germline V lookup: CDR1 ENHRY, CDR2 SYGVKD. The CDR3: CAISESTGRIIGNEQFF. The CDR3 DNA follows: TGTGCCATCAGTGAGTCGACAGGGAGGATTATCGGCAATGAGCAGTTCTTC.

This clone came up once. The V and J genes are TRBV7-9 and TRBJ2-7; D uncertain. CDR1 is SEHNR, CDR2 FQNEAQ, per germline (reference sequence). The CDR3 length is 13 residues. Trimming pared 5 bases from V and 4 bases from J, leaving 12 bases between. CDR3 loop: CASSRPQPYEQYF. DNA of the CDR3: TGTGCCAGCAGCCGACCTCAGCCTTACGAGCAGTACTTC.

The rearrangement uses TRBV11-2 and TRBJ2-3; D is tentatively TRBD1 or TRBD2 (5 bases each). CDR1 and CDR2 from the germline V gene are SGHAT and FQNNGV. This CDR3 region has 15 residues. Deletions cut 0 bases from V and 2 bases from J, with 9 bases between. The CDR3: CASSLDWGFTDTQYF. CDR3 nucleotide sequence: TGTGCCAGCAGCTTAGACTGGGGGTTCACAGATACGCAGTATTTT.